The 15 T cell receptor beta chains given below trace back to one sample, sequenced in a study of T cell repertoires in cytomegalovirus infection. TCRdb passed the reads through MiXCR, listing each CDR3 protein once. Of 150,000 to 200,000 distinct CDR3 sequences in the sample, 13% to 15% are singletons; the top ten hold 27%. The sequenced sample consisted of PBMCs. The receptors here all came from a human donor in good health (CMV status not recorded). Some clones in this sample may be carry-over from other donors' samples.

This clonotype was seen a few times. V usage is TRBV28 and J usage is TRBJ2-7; D is perhaps TRBD2 (5 bases). V lost 1 base and J lost 3, with 10 bases in between. The CDR3 runs to 14 residues. The germline gives CDR1 MDHEN, CDR2 SYDVKM. CDR3 DNA sequence: TGTGCCAGCAGTTTATCGAGTGAGGGCTACGAGCAGTACTTC. It is translated as CASSLSSEGYEQYF.

V usage is TRBV20-1 and J usage is TRBJ2-7; D may be TRBD1 or TRBD2 (5 bases each). V was trimmed by 7 bases and J by 3 bases, leaving 13 bases between them. Per germline, CDR1 DFQATT and CDR2 SNEGSKA (reference sequence). This CDR3 has 12 amino acids. The DNA for the CDR3 is TGCAGTGGTACGGGACGGAGCTACGAGCAGTACTTC. Translating gives CSGTGRSYEQYF.

The V and J genes are TRBV28 and TRBJ1-2; D remains unclear. The CDR3 contains 11 residues. Germline CDR1 reads MDHEN; CDR2 reads SYDVKM. The ends were cut back, 4 bases at V and 6 bases at J, with 6 bases in the middle. CDR3 DNA sequence: TGTGCCAGCAGTTCCCCGGATGGCTACACCTTC. As protein: CASSSPDGYTF.

This clonotype was picked up many times. The chain couples TRBV7-2 to TRBJ1-6, with TRBD1 matching 10 bases. With V trimmed by 5 bases and J by 5 bases, 6 bases remained unmatched. Germline CDR1 reads SGHTA; CDR2 reads FQGNSA. The CDR3 totals 16 residues. The CDR3 protein is CASSPRQGANNSPLHF. CDR3 in DNA: TGTGCCAGCAGCCCCCGACAGGGGGCGAATAATTCACCCCTCCACTTT.

V usage is TRBV15 and J usage is TRBJ2-2; tentatively, D is TRBD2 (5 bases). CDR1 and CDR2 from the germline V gene are LNHNV and YYDKDF (reference sequence). V lost 0 bases and J 0 bases, leaving 11 bases between the germline ends. This CDR3 region has 17 residues. For the CDR3, the DNA is TGTGCCACCAGCAGAGATAGAGGGAGCTCGAACACCGGGGAGCTGTTTTTT. Its translation is CATSRDRGSSNTGELFF.

The chain has TRBV20-1 and TRBJ2-7, with a possible D match to TRBD2 (5 bases). Trimming left V 6 bases short and J 0 bases short, with 12 bases between. Germline V lookup: CDR1 DFQATT, CDR2 SNEGSKA (reference sequence). The CDR3 runs 13 residues. This CDR3 reads CSAPGWSSYEQYF. In nucleotides, the CDR3 is TGCAGTGCGCCGGGGTGGAGCTCCTACGAGCAGTACTTC.

This clonotype was found many times. V and J are TRBV7-8 and TRBJ1-1, with 9 positions matching TRBD1. Germline V CDR1 and CDR2: SGHVS, FQNEAQ. The J segment lost 4 bases and the V segment lost 5 bases, leaving 5 bases of the junction unmatched. The CDR3 extends over 14 amino acids. CDR3 nucleotides: TGTGCCAGCAGCGGACAGGGGACGAGCACTGAAGCTTTCTTT. Translation: CASSGQGTSTEAFF.

The chain employs TRBV19 and TRBJ1-5; D is unclear. This CDR3 has 15 residues. CDR1 and CDR2 (germline): LNHDA, SQIVND (reference sequence). With 7 bases removed from V and 1 base from J, the gap between germline ends came to 14 bases. CDR3: CASTSRLKSNQPQHF. CDR3 nucleotides: TGTGCCAGTACCTCCAGACTAAAGAGCAATCAGCCCCAGCATTTT.

There are many counts of this clonotype. The chain uses TRBV29-1 and TRBJ2-3, with unresolved D. The CDR3 sequence is 12 residues long. Trimming cost V 5 bases and J 6 bases, with 12 bases left between them. Germline V CDR1 and CDR2: SQVTM, ANQGSEA. The DNA of the CDR3 is TGCAGCGTTCGAACAATGGGGGATACGCAGTATTTT. Translated, it gives CSVRTMGDTQYF.

For this clonotype: A much more abundant neighbour one base away suggests this may be a read error. The J gene is TRBJ2-7, the V gene TRBV5-1; D not certain. CDR1 and CDR2 from the germline V gene are SGHRS and YFSETQ. CDR3 size: 14 residues. V gave up 2 bases and J gave up 1 base, with 10 bases separating them. For the CDR3, the DNA is TGCGCCAGCAGCTTCGCTACGGTATCCTACGAGCAGTACTTC. It encodes CASSFATVSYEQYF.

The chain employs TRBV5-1 and TRBJ2-1; D not resolved. The CDR3 length is 15 residues. Per the germline V gene, CDR1 is SGHRS and CDR2 is YFSETQ. The ends were cut back, 3 bases at V and 0 bases at J, with 10 bases in the middle. CDR3 sequence (DNA): TGCGCCAGCAGCTCTGCCCCTAGCTCCTACAATGAGCAGTTCTTC. It yields the protein CASSSAPSSYNEQFF.

This clonotype was detected ten times or more. The J gene is TRBJ1-1, the V gene TRBV29-1; D is uncertain. The CDR3 spans 12 residues. The V end lost 2 bases, the J end lost 1 base, and 5 bases lay between the germline ends. CDR1 and CDR2 (germline): SQVTM, ANQGSEA. The DNA for the CDR3 is TGCAGCGTTGAAAAGGGGAACACTGAAGCTTTCTTT. Amino acids: CSVEKGNTEAFF. The complete variable domain, with remaining parts taken from reference TRBV29-1 and TRBJ1-1, reads SAVISQKPSRDICQRGTSLTIQCQVDSQVTMMFWYRQQPGQSLTLIATANQGSEATYESGFVIDKFPISRPNLTFSTLTVSNMSPEDSSIYLCSVEKGNTEAFFGQGTRLTVV.

This clonotype was recorded at least ten times. A read error is likely, as this CDR3 ends without the conserved phenylalanine or tryptophan. It is unclear where the CDR3 begins or ends on the DNA, so no DNA is shown, and the CDR3 is as TCRdb lists it. The V and J genes are TRBV7-2 and TRBJ1-2; TRBD1 is the table's D call, not checked against the DNA. The CDR3 numbers 10 amino acids, ends counted. The germline CDR1 and CDR2 sequences are SGHTA and FQGNSA. CDR3 amino acids: CASTSPRFQL.

Here the CDR3 reads CASKGEGGNEQFF. CDR3 in DNA: TGTGCCAGCAAAGGGGAAGGAGGCAATGAGCAGTTCTTC. This chain connects TRBV2 to TRBJ2-1; either TRBD1 or TRBD2 may supply D (5 bases each). V was trimmed by 7 bases and J by 6 bases, leaving 13 bases between them. Germline V gene data show CDR1 as SNHLY and CDR2 as FYNNEI. The CDR3 length is 13 residues.

This clonotype turned up a few times. The J gene is TRBJ1-5, the V gene TRBV7-8, with D maybe TRBD1 (5 bases). Germline V gene lookup returns CDR1 SGHVS and CDR2 FQNEAQ. V was shortened by 3 bases and J by 1 base, with 10 bases between the two germline ends. CDR3 length: 15 residues. The CDR3 reads CASSFSSGSNQPQHF. The DNA for the CDR3 is TGTGCCAGCAGCTTTTCGTCAGGGAGCAATCAGCCCCAGCATTTT.